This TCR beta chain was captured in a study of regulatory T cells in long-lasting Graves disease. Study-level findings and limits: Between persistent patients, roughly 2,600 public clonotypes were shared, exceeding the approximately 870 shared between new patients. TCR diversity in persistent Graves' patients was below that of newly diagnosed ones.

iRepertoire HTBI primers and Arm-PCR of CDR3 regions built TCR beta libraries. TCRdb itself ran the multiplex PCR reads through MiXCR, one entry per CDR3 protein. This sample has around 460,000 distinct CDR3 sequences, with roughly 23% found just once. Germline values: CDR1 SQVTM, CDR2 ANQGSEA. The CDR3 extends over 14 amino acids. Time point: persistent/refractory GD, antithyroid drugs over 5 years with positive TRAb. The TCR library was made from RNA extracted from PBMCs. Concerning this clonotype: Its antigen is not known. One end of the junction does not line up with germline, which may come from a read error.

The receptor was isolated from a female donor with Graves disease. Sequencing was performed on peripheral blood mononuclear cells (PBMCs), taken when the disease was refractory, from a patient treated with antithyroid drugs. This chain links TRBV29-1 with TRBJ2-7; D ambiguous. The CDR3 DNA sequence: TGCAGCGTTGTTGGGCTAGTTTCCTCCCACGAGCAGTACTTC. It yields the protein CSVVGLVSSHEQYF.